The source of this T cell receptor (beta chain) is a study of cytomegalovirus exposure and HLA in healthy donors. Study background: The same platform was used for the roughly 120 validation repertoires and the 600 to 700 first-cohort repertoires, a later analysis reported.

The table came from immunoSEQ multiplex PCR; TCRdb's copy has only in-frame clones and leaves some out. The sample lists approximately 98,000 clones, more than 90% occurring once. CDR3 length: 17 amino acids. V trimming: 1 base; J trimming: 4 bases; junction bases outside the gene matches: 8. Germline V gene data show CDR1 as SGHRS and CDR2 as YFSETQ. The chain carries TRBV5-1 and TRBJ2-5, with 12 bases aligning to TRBD1. Sequencing was carried out using PBMCs. This receptor was identified in a woman under 30 in good health and CMV-seronegative. The CDR3 DNA is TGCGCCAGCAGCTTGCTACCGGGACAGGGGGCCTTAGAGACCCAGTACTTC. This translates into CASSLLPGQGALETQYF.